A selection of T cell receptor beta chains follows, all from one sample in a study of CD8 T cells in ankylosing spondylitis. A single record per CDR3 protein comes from TCRdb applying MiXCR to the 5' RACE reads. The table lists approximately 140,000 distinct CDR3 sequences, 9.3% of them singletons. The sample was blood, either unsorted or a sorted T cell fraction (not recorded which). The receptors derive from a male donor with ankylosing spondylitis or in good health (not recorded which). Each CDR3 is given with its conserved first and last residue.

V gene,CDR3 protein
TRBV5-1,CASSTTTNQPQHF
TRBV20-1,CSARGQGSVQPQHF
TRBV2,CASSPRMSNQPQHF
TRBV12-3/TRBV12-4,CASSFGTVNTEAFF
TRBV4-2,CASSPAGRGTETQYF
TRBV12-3/TRBV12-4,CASIHSGIGQATDTQYF
TRBV5-1,CASSLEGAANTEAFF
TRBV7-2,CASSWGRNSYEQYF
TRBV20-1,CSARESDSYNEQFF
TRBV11-2,CASSLVVVDTGELFF
TRBV5-1,CASSIDDGADGTF
TRBV20-1,CSARVAGNSGNTIYF
TRBV5-1,CASSTRLQGPYNEQFF
TRBV29-1,CSVAHSSYNEQFF
TRBV29-1,CSVDGLGQGDEQYF
TRBV5-1,CASSLGGRDSYNEQFF
TRBV20-1,CSAPMGLAEAETQYF
TRBV9,CASSVAGGQGAGETQYF
TRBV7-2,CASSQLGNSGNTIYF
TRBV9,CASSVTAGELFF
TRBV20-1,CSASGVNEQFF
TRBV4-2,CASTTGQGAHEQYF
TRBV29-1,CSVELPDHPYEQYF
TRBV20-1,CSTYRSGGHEQYF
TRBV9,CASSVESWTLNTGELFF
TRBV12-3/TRBV12-4,CASSLGTGFSGNTIYF
TRBV12-3/TRBV12-4,CASSVSGRSADTQYF
TRBV29-1,CSVEFDRTYEQYF
TRBV12-3/TRBV12-4,CASSATSGRLGEQFF
TRBV18,CASSPPFASGSYVTNSAKNIQYF
TRBV29-1,CSAESSYEQYF
TRBV12-1,CASSPAFF
TRBV18,CASSPPLAGETQYF